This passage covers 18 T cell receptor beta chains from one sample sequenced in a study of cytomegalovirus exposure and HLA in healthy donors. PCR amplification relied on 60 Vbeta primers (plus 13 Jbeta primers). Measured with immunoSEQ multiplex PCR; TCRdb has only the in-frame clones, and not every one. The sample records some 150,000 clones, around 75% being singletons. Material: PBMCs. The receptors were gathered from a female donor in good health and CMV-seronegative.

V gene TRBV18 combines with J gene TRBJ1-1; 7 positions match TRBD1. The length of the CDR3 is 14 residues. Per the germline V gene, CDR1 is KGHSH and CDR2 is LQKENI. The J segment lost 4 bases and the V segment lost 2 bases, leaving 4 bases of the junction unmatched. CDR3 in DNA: TGTGCCAGCTCACCAAGACAGGGTGGCACTGAAGCTTTCTTT. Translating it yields CASSPRQGGTEAFF.

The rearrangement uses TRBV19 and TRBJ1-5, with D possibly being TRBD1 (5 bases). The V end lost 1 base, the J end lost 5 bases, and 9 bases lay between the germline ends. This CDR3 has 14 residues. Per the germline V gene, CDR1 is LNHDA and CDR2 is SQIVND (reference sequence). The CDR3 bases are TGTGCCAGTAGTATAGCCAGGGAGGATCAGCCCCAGCATTTT. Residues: CASSIAREDQPQHF.

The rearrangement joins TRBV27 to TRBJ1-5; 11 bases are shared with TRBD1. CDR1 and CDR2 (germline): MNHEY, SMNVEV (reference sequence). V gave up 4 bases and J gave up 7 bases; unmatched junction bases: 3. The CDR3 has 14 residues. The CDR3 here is CASSSDRGQQPQHF. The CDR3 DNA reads TGTGCCAGCAGTTCGGACAGGGGGCAGCAGCCCCAGCATTTT.

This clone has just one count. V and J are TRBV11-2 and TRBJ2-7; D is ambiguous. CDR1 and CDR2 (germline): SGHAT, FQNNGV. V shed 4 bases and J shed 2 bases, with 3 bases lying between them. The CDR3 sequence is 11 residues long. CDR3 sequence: CASSSPYEQYF. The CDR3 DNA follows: TGTGCCAGCAGCTCTCCCTACGAGCAGTACTTC. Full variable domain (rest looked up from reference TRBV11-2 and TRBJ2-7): EAGVAQSPRYKIIEKRQSVAFWCNPISGHATLYWYQQILGQGPKLLIQFQNNGVVDDSQLPKDRFSAERLKGVDSTLKIQPAKLEDSAVYLCASSSPYEQYFGPGTRLTVT.

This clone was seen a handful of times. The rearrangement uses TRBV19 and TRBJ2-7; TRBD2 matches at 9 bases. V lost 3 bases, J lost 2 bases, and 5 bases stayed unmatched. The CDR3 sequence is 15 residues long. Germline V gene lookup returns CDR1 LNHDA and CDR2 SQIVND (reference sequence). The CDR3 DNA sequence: TGTGCCAGTAGTATGAGACTAGCGGCCCCCTACGAGCAGTACTTC. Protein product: CASSMRLAAPYEQYF.

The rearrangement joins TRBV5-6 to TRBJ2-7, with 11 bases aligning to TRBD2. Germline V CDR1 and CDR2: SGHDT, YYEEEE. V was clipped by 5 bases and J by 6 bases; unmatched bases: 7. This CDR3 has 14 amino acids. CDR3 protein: CASRIAGGPGEQYF. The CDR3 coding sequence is TGTGCCAGCAGGATAGCGGGAGGGCCTGGCGAGCAGTACTTC.

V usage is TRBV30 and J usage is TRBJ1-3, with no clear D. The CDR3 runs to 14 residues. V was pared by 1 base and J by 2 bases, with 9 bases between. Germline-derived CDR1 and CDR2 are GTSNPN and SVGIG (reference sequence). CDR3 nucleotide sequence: TGTGCCTGGAGTGCCTCCGGGGCTGGAAACACCATATATTTT. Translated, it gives CAWSASGAGNTIYF.

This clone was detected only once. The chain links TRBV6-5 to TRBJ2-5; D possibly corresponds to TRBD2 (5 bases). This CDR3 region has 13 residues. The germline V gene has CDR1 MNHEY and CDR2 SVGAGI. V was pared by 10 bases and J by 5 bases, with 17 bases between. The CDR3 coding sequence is TGTGCCACAAGTCCCACTAGACGGGAGACCCAGTACTTC. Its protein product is CATSPTRRETQYF.

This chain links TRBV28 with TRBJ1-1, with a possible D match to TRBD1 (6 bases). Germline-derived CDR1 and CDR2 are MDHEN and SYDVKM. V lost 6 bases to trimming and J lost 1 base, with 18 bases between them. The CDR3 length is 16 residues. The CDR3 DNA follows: TGTGCCAGCAGACCCACAGGGCGATTTCAGAACACTGAAGCTTTCTTT. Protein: CASRPTGRFQNTEAFF.

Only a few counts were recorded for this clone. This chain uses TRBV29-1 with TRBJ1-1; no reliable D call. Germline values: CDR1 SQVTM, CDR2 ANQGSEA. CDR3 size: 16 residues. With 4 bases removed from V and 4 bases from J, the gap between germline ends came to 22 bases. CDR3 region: CSVAAPWSGIITEAFF. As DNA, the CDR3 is TGCAGCGTTGCGGCCCCTTGGTCGGGTATAATCACTGAAGCTTTCTTT.

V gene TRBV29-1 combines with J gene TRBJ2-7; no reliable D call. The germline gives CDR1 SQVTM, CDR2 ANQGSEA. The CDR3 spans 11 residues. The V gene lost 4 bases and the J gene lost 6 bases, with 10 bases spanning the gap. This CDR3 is CSVGSLGEQYF. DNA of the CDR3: TGCAGCGTTGGGAGCCTCGGCGAGCAGTACTTC.

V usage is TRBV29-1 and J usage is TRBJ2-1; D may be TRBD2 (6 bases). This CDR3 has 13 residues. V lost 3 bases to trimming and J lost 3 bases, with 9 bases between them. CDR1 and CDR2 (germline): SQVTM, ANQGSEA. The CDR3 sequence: CSVEETSYNEQFF. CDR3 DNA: TGCAGCGTTGAGGAGACTAGCTACAATGAGCAGTTCTTC.

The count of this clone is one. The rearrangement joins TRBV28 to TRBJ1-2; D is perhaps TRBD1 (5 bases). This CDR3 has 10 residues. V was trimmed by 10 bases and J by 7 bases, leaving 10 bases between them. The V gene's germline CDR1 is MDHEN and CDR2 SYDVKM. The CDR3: CATQGGGYTF. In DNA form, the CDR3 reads TGTGCCACTCAGGGCGGTGGCTACACCTTC.

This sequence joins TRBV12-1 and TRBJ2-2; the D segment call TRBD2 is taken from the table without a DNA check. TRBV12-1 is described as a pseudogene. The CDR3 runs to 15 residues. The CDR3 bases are TGTGCCAGCAGCTCCAAAGGAGGCCCCACCGGGGAGCTGTTTTTT. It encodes CASSSKGGPTGELFF.

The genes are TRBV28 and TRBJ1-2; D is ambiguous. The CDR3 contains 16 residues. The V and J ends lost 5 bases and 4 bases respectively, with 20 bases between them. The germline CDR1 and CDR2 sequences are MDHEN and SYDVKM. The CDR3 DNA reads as TGTGCCAGCAGTCTAGAGGTCCCTACCCCCGGCTATGGCTACACCTTC. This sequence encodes CASSLEVPTPGYGYTF.

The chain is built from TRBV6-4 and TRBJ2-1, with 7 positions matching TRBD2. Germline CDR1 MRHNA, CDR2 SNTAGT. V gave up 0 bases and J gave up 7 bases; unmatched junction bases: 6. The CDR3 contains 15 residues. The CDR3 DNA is TGTGCCAGCAGTGACTCTTCCGGGACTACGAATGAGCAGTTCTTC. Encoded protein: CASSDSSGTTNEQFF.

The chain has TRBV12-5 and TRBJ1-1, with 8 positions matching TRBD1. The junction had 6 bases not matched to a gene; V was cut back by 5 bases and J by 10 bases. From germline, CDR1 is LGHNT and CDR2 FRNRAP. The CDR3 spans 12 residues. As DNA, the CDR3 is TGTGCTAGTGGTCTGGACAGGGCACGAGCTTTCTTT. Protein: CASGLDRARAFF.

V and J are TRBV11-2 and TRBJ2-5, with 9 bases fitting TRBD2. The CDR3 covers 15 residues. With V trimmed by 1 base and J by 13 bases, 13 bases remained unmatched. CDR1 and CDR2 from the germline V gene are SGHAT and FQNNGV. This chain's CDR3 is CASSLGSAGGGDMYF. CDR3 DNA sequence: TGTGCCAGCAGCTTAGGATCGGCGGGAGGGGGGGACATGTACTTC.